The 3 T cell receptor beta chains below all came from one sample that was sequenced in a study of cytomegalovirus exposure and HLA in healthy donors. The PCR made use of 60 Vbeta and 13 Jbeta primers. Produced via immunoSEQ multiplex PCR; TCRdb's table is partial and in-frame only. This table has 150,000 to 200,000 clones, 77% appearing once. The sequencing sample was made of PBMCs. These receptors all stem from a woman aged 40-49 years in good health and CMV-seropositive.

V gene TRBV27 combines with J gene TRBJ1-2, with a possible D match to TRBD1 (5 bases). The germline gives CDR1 MNHEY, CDR2 SMNVEV (reference sequence). Trimming took off 0 bases at V and 4 bases at J, with 15 bases between the two ends. The CDR3 loop spans 16 amino acids. CDR3 amino acids: CASSLSRDGGGYGYTF. CDR3 DNA: TGTGCCAGCAGTTTATCAAGAGACGGGGGTGGCTATGGCTACACCTTC.

The J gene is TRBJ2-5, the V gene TRBV6-5, with 9 bases matching TRBD1. Germline assignment: CDR1 MNHEY and CDR2 SVGAGI. The trim removed 5 bases at V and 5 bases at J, leaving 6 bases unmatched. The length of the CDR3 is 14 residues. CDR3 in amino acids: CASSRTGGAETQYF. Written as DNA, the CDR3 is TGTGCCAGCAGTCGCACAGGGGGCGCCGAGACCCAGTACTTC.

Here the CDR3 DNA reads TGTGCCAGCAGCTTAATTCAGGGAGGCACTGAAGCTTTCTTT. It encodes CASSLIQGGTEAFF. The chain recombines TRBV7-2 with TRBJ1-1; a weak D match, TRBD1 (5 bases). The CDR3 is 14 residues long. The germline V and J ends were trimmed by 2 bases and 4 bases, with 11 bases remaining between them. Germline V CDR1 and CDR2: SGHTA, FQGNSA.